The TCR beta chain described here comes from a study of blood T cells in healthy people across ages. Findings of the study overall: Long-lived donors carried more naive CD4+ cells and greater diversity than aged donors.

Looked up from germline, CDR1 is DFQATT and CDR2 is SNEGSKA (reference sequence). The CDR3 contains 14 residues. Between the trimmed V and J ends, which lost 4 bases and 2 bases, there was a span of 15 bases. It was with a sample-barcoded 5' primer and a J-beta primer mix that a second PCR of about 7 to 12 cycles was run. Using its own MiXCR run on the 5' RACE reads, TCRdb lists one record per CDR3 protein. The sample contains 1.5 million to 2 million distinct CDR3 sequences, 49% of which appear only once. This clonotype was seen a few times. Its antigen remains unknown. The receptor was isolated from a woman in her thirties or forties in good health. The gene calls are TRBV20-1 and TRBJ2-7; a weak D match, TRBD2 (6 bases). What was sequenced was blood. This CDR3 reads CSATPGGVPYEQYF. The CDR3, as DNA: TGCAGTGCTACCCCGGGCGGGGTGCCCTACGAGCAGTACTTC.